This passage covers 5 T cell receptor beta chains from one sample sequenced in a study of CD8+ T cells in alopecia areata. RNA extraction was followed by reverse transcription into cDNA, which acted as the sequencing template. Method: immunoSEQ multiplex PCR; TCRdb's copy keeps in-frame clones and lacks some. The sample shows approximately 180,000 clones, approximately 62% of them seen only once. Sequencing used CD4+ T cells sorted from blood, obtained at week 0. The origin of the receptors is a human donor with alopecia areata.

The chain is built from TRBV4-1 and TRBJ2-7; D assignment may be TRBD1 or TRBD2 (7 bases each). Trimming pared 4 bases from V and 6 bases from J, leaving 22 bases between. This CDR3 region has 16 residues. CDR1 MGHRA and CDR2 YSYEKL come from the germline V gene. The CDR3, as DNA: TGCGCCAGCAGCCCCTCATCAGGGGGGGTAATATCCGAGCAGTACTTC. Its protein is CASSPSSGGVISEQYF.

This clone appeared once. The chain recombines TRBV5-4 with TRBJ2-1; D call uncertain. The CDR3 is 15 amino acids. Deletions cut 5 bases from V and 0 bases from J, with 12 bases between. Per germline, CDR1 SGHNT and CDR2 YYREEE (reference sequence). CDR3 sequence: CASSSDDSSYNEQFF. For the CDR3, the DNA is TGTGCCAGCAGTTCAGATGATAGCTCCTACAATGAGCAGTTCTTC.

This clone was detected only once. This chain links TRBV15 with TRBJ2-5; D gene ambiguous. The CDR3 has 11 residues. The V gene lost 1 base and the J gene lost 4 bases, with 1 base spanning the gap. CDR1 and CDR2 from the germline V gene are LNHNV and YYDKDF (reference sequence). The CDR3 DNA reads as TGTGCCACCAGCAGAGGAGAGACCCAGTACTTC. It is translated as CATSRGETQYF.

CDR3 amino acids: CASRPYGSTDTQYF. CDR3 nucleotides: TGTGCCAGCAGACCCTATGGCAGCACAGATACGCAGTATTTT. The J gene is TRBJ2-3, the V gene TRBV5-4; D ambiguous. Trimming removed 5 bases at V and 0 bases at J, with 10 bases between. The CDR3 is made up of 14 amino acids. CDR1 and CDR2 (germline): SGHNT, YYREEE (reference sequence).

This clone was seen only a few times. This chain uses TRBV27 with TRBJ2-3; TRBD2 agrees at 9 bases. CDR3 length: 16 amino acids. The trim removed 3 bases at V and 1 base at J, leaving 5 bases unmatched. CDR1 is MNHEY and CDR2 is SMNVEV in the germline V gene (reference sequence). The CDR3 sequence: CASSLGKRGGTDTQYF. The CDR3 DNA sequence: TGTGCCAGCAGTTTGGGGAAGCGGGGGGGCACAGATACGCAGTATTTT.